The T cell receptor beta chain under discussion was sequenced for a study of blood T cell repertoires in COVID-19. This table comes from immunoSEQ multiplex PCR, and its TCRdb copy is limited to in-frame clones, with some not included. The table has about 42,000 clones, approximately 84% seen once; the top ten hold 13%. Germline CDR1 is DFQATT and CDR2 is SNEGSKA (reference sequence). The V gene lost 3 bases and the J gene lost 4 bases, with 14 bases spanning the gap. The CDR3 extends over 14 amino acids. This receptor was identified in a woman in her seventies in a cohort sampled during active COVID-19. The chain joins TRBV20-1 to TRBJ2-3; perhaps TRBD2 as D (5 bases). The sequenced material came from peripheral blood. The CDR3 here is CSASDSLAADTQYF. The CDR3 DNA follows: TGCAGTGCTAGTGACTCCCTAGCAGCAGATACGCAGTATTTT.